Following are 8 T cell receptor beta chains from one sample sequenced in a study of control samples from healthy donors and cancer patients. Some clones are missing from TCRdb's copy, which holds only in-frame ones; the method was immunoSEQ multiplex PCR. In the table there are about 130,000 clones, around 94% of which are singletons. The sample comprised PBMCs. Receptors originate from a man in his 60s with colorectal cancer.

The chain has TRBV15 and TRBJ2-2; D gene unclear. The germline V and J ends were trimmed by 0 bases and 8 bases, with 10 bases remaining between them. This CDR3 has 14 residues. Germline V gene data show CDR1 as LNHNV and CDR2 as YYDKDF (reference sequence). The DNA for the CDR3 is TGTGCCACCAGCAGAGATCGGGCAACGGGGGAGCTGTTTTTT. Amino acids: CATSRDRATGELFF.

The rearrangement links TRBV25-1 to TRBJ2-3, with D possibly called TRBD1 or TRBD2 (5 bases each). Germline assignment: CDR1 MGHDK and CDR2 SYGVNS. The CDR3 runs 14 residues. Trimming took off 3 bases at V and 1 base at J, with 8 bases between the two ends. CDR3 sequence (DNA): TGTGCCAGCAGTGATTTGGGGGGCACAGATACGCAGTATTTT. Translated, it gives CASSDLGGTDTQYF. Combining the CDR3 with reference TRBV25-1 and TRBJ2-3 gives the whole variable domain EADIYQTPRYLVIGTGKKITLECSQTMGHDKMYWYQQDPGMELHLIHYSYGVNSTEKGDLSSESTVSRIRTEHFPLTLESARPSHTSQYLCASSDLGGTDTQYFGPGTRLTVL.

This sequence joins TRBV7-9 and TRBJ1-2; D unresolved. The CDR3 contains 13 residues. V lost 5 bases and J 2 bases, leaving 9 bases between the germline ends. The germline V gene encodes CDR1 SEHNR and CDR2 FQNEAQ (reference sequence). CDR3 sequence: CASSPGPNYGYTF. The CDR3 coding sequence is TGTGCCAGCAGCCCCGGCCCAAACTATGGCTACACCTTC.

The gene calls are TRBV6-1 and TRBJ1-2; tentative D call: TRBD1 (5 bases). The V gene's germline CDR1 is MNHNS and CDR2 SASEGT. V dropped 2 bases and J dropped 4 bases, with 20 bases sitting between them. This CDR3 has 17 amino acids. The CDR3 loop reads CASSEKEEAGNSYGYTF. The CDR3 DNA is TGTGCCAGCAGTGAAAAGGAGGAGGCAGGGAACTCCTATGGCTACACCTTC.

The genes are TRBV29-1 and TRBJ1-1; TRBD1 agrees at 11 bases. The germline V gene encodes CDR1 SQVTM and CDR2 ANQGSEA. J was trimmed by 1 base and V by 3 bases; bases with no gene match: 10. The CDR3 spans 17 residues. The CDR3, as DNA: TGCAGCGTTGAGGACAGGGGGCGCGGATTAGCGAACACTGAAGCTTTCTTT. Its translation: CSVEDRGRGLANTEAFF.

This clone has just one count. The V call is TRBV27, the J call TRBJ2-3, with D unclear. The length of the CDR3 is 21 residues. V lost 0 bases, J lost 0 bases, and 25 bases lay in between. CDR1 MNHEY and CDR2 SMNVEV come from the germline V gene (reference sequence). CDR3: CASSLSTLHLFGSRSTDTQYF. DNA for the CDR3: TGTGCCAGCAGTTTATCGACCTTACACCTTTTTGGCAGCCGAAGCACAGATACGCAGTATTTT.

The rearrangement uses TRBV7-2 and TRBJ1-5, with D possibly TRBD1 on 5 matching bases. The V gene lost 2 bases and the J gene lost 10 bases, with 15 bases spanning the gap. Germline lookup yields CDR1 SGHTA and CDR2 FQGNSA. The CDR3 covers 14 residues. The CDR3 sequence is CASSLPPAQGPQHF. The CDR3 DNA follows: TGTGCCAGCAGCTTACCCCCCGCCCAGGGACCCCAGCATTTT. Variable domain in full (rest from reference TRBV7-2 and TRBJ1-5): GAGVSQSPSNKVTEKGKDVELRCDPISGHTALYWYRQSLGQGLEFLIYFQGNSAPDKSGLPSDRFSAERTGGSVSTLTIQRTQQEDSAVYLCASSLPPAQGPQHFGDGTRLSIL.

This sequence joins TRBV7-9 and TRBJ2-3; D may be TRBD2 (6 bases). Per germline, CDR1 SEHNR and CDR2 FQNEAQ (reference sequence). There are 15 residues in the CDR3. The ends were cut back, 3 bases at V and 7 bases at J, with 17 bases in the middle. Here the CDR3 reads CASSFRDSGPHTQYF. The CDR3 DNA reads TGTGCCAGCAGCTTCAGGGACTCAGGTCCCCATACGCAGTATTTT.